Each of the 26 T cell receptor beta chains below was sequenced from the same sample in a study of CD8+ T cells in alopecia areata. Treatment given: oral pan-JAK inhibitor, 5-10 mg twice daily. It was cDNA, reverse transcribed from extracted RNA, that served as the sequencing template. TCRdb's copy holds only in-frame clones and misses some; the assay was immunoSEQ multiplex PCR. In the table there are approximately 180,000 clones, 60% of which are singletons. The sample in question was CD4+ T cells sorted from blood, obtained at week 24, from a patient treated with tofacitinib. The receptors shown here come from a human donor with alopecia areata.

The chain joins TRBV2 to TRBJ2-3; D is undetermined. Trimming took 4 bases from V and 0 from J, leaving 5 bases between them. CDR3 length: 13 residues. Per the germline V gene, CDR1 is SNHLY and CDR2 is FYNNEI. The CDR3 loop is CASSGHSTDTQYF. The CDR3 region has the DNA TGTGCCAGCAGTGGTCACAGCACAGATACGCAGTATTTT.

The V and J genes are TRBV9 and TRBJ2-5; TRBD1 aligns across 8 bases. V lost 4 bases, J lost 2 bases, and 4 bases stayed unmatched. CDR1 SGDLS and CDR2 YYNGEE come from the germline V gene. CDR3 length: 14 residues. Here the CDR3 reads CASSSRTGQETQYF. The DNA of the CDR3 is TGTGCCAGCAGCTCTCGGACAGGGCAAGAGACCCAGTACTTC. The whole variable domain, filled in from reference TRBV9 and TRBJ2-5, reads DSGVTQTPKHLITATGQRVTLRCSPRSGDLSVYWYQQSLDQGLQFLIQYYNGEERAKGNILERFSAQQFPDLHSELNLSSLELGDSALYFCASSSRTGQETQYFGPGTRLLVL.

This clone showed up just a few times. This chain links TRBV2 with TRBJ2-1; D might be TRBD2 (6 bases). Trimming cost V 5 bases and J 2 bases, with 16 bases left between them. CDR3 size: 16 residues. From germline, CDR1 is SNHLY and CDR2 FYNNEI. The CDR3 is CASSPRDAGPYNEQFF. CDR3 nucleotide sequence: TGTGCCAGCAGTCCAAGGGACGCGGGACCCTACAATGAGCAGTTCTTC.

The chain joins TRBV5-8 to TRBJ2-7; D is possibly TRBD1 (6 bases). Per germline, CDR1 SGHTS and CDR2 YDEGEE. The ends were cut back, 4 bases at V and 3 bases at J, with 17 bases in the middle. The CDR3 runs 15 residues. The CDR3 sequence: CASSADRNRLYEQYF. For the CDR3, the DNA is TGTGCCAGCAGCGCTGACAGGAATCGACTCTACGAGCAGTACTTC.

The V gene is TRBV6-6, the J gene TRBJ2-3; either TRBD1 or TRBD2 may fit D (6 bases each). Between the trimmed V and J ends, which lost 10 bases and 4 bases, there was a span of 12 bases. This CDR3 contains 12 residues. In germline, CDR1 is MNHNY, CDR2 SVGAGI (reference sequence). The CDR3 sequence: CATTRGPDTQYF. For the CDR3, the DNA is TGTGCCACCACCCGGGGGCCAGATACGCAGTATTTT.

A few counts support this clone. The chain employs TRBV28 and TRBJ1-6, with D perhaps TRBD1 (5 bases). The CDR3 spans 13 residues. Trimming took off 3 bases at V and 8 bases at J, with 8 bases between the two ends. Germline V lookup: CDR1 MDHEN, CDR2 SYDVKM. Written as DNA, the CDR3 is TGTGCCAGCAGTTTGGGGGGGGATTCACCCCTCCACTTT. Translation gives CASSLGGDSPLHF.

CDR3 DNA: TGCAGCGTTGAGTCGGGGGAGGGGAACACTGAAGCTTTCTTT. It yields the protein CSVESGEGNTEAFF. The genes are TRBV29-1 and TRBJ1-1, with a possible D match to TRBD1 (5 bases). This CDR3 contains 14 residues. V lost 3 bases and J lost 1, with 12 bases in between. In germline, CDR1 is SQVTM, CDR2 ANQGSEA.

The V and J genes are TRBV29-1 and TRBJ1-1; 7 positions agree with TRBD1. CDR1 SQVTM and CDR2 ANQGSEA come from the germline V gene. The CDR3 length is 13 residues. With V trimmed by 5 bases and J by 2 bases, 5 bases remained unmatched. As DNA, the CDR3 is TGCAGCGTTTGGACAGGCAGCAACACTGAAGCTTTCTTT. As protein: CSVWTGSNTEAFF. The whole variable domain, remainder taken from reference TRBV29-1 and TRBJ1-1, is SAVISQKPSRDICQRGTSLTIQCQVDSQVTMMFWYRQQPGQSLTLIATANQGSEATYESGFVIDKFPISRPNLTFSTLTVSNMSPEDSSIYLCSVWTGSNTEAFFGQGTRLTVV.

This chain uses TRBV2 with TRBJ1-2, with 10 bases identical to TRBD1. Unmatched junction bases numbered 4, after V lost 2 bases and J lost 10 bases. The CDR3 has 13 residues. Per germline, CDR1 SNHLY and CDR2 FYNNEI. The CDR3 is CASSELGQGYYTF. The CDR3 nucleotides read TGTGCCAGCAGTGAATTGGGACAGGGGTACTACACCTTC.

This clone was observed a handful of times. This chain links TRBV10-3 with TRBJ2-7; 10 bases map to TRBD2. The length of the CDR3 is 15 residues. J lost 5 bases, V lost 6 bases, and 10 bases had no gene match. In germline, CDR1 is ENHRY, CDR2 SYGVKD. CDR3 region: CAIRPTSGERHEQYF. For the CDR3, the DNA is TGTGCCATCAGGCCTACTAGCGGGGAGCGGCACGAGCAGTACTTC.

This sequence joins TRBV7-3 and TRBJ2-3; D ambiguous. CDR1 and CDR2 (germline): SGHTA, FQGTGA. CDR3 length equals 15 residues. The germline V and J ends were trimmed by 2 bases and 2 bases, with 11 bases remaining between them. Written as DNA, the CDR3 is TGTGCCAGCAGCTTAGGGTTCCAGTACACAGATACGCAGTATTTT. Protein sequence: CASSLGFQYTDTQYF.

J is TRBJ2-4 and V is TRBV5-1; possible D gene TRBD1, 6 bases. Trimming cost V 4 bases and J 0 bases, with 17 bases left between them. This CDR3 spans 17 amino acids. Germline CDR1 is SGHRS and CDR2 is YFSETQ. The CDR3 protein is CASSLDRGQLAKNIQYF. The CDR3 nucleotides read TGCGCCAGCAGCCTGGACCGCGGACAGCTAGCCAAAAACATTCAGTACTTC.

The gene calls are TRBV5-1 and TRBJ1-4; D unclear. The V end was cut by 4 bases, the J end by 4 bases, with 14 bases between. The germline V gene encodes CDR1 SGHRS and CDR2 YFSETQ. This CDR3 comprises 15 residues. The CDR3 is CASSTAGVNNEKLFF. Written as DNA, the CDR3 is TGCGCCAGCAGCACTGCTGGGGTCAATAATGAAAAACTGTTTTTT.

The genes are TRBV2 and TRBJ1-1; no firm D call. The CDR3 spans 14 residues. Germline CDR1 is SNHLY and CDR2 is FYNNEI. V lost 5 bases to trimming and J lost 8 bases, with 18 bases between them. The CDR3 nucleotides read TGTGCCAGCAGTATCGCGACTGCGCCCCTCGAAGCTTTCTTT. Its translation: CASSIATAPLEAFF. The variable domain in full, with the rest retrieved from reference TRBV2 and TRBJ1-1, is EPEVTQTPSHQVTQMGQEVILRCVPISNHLYFYWYRQILGQKVEFLVSFYNNEISEKSEIFDDQFSVERPDGSNFTLKIRSTKLEDSAMYFCASSIATAPLEAFFGQGTRLTVV.

The chain employs TRBV7-2 and TRBJ2-7, with D perhaps TRBD1 or TRBD2 (5 bases each). Germline V CDR1 and CDR2: SGHTA, FQGNSA. Between the trimmed V and J ends, which lost 3 bases and 5 bases, there was a span of 20 bases. The CDR3 contains 16 residues. In nucleotides, the CDR3 is TGTGCCAGCAGCTTGAGGCCAGGGAGCAGGACGGACGAGCAGTACTTC. Translating gives CASSLRPGSRTDEQYF.

The chain employs TRBV29-1 and TRBJ2-3, with no clear D. V was cut by 4 bases and J by 0 bases, with 5 bases left in between. Per the germline V gene, CDR1 is SQVTM and CDR2 is ANQGSEA. The CDR3 totals 12 residues. This chain's CDR3 is CSVVPSTDTQYF. CDR3 DNA sequence: TGCAGCGTTGTCCCCAGCACAGATACGCAGTATTTT.

This clone has only a few counts. Different DNA sequences within this sample yield the same CDR3. The J gene is TRBJ2-3, the V gene TRBV29-1; no clear D. This CDR3 is built from 12 residues. CDR1 is SQVTM, CDR2 ANQGSEA, per germline. Trimming stripped 3 bases from V and 0 bases from J, with 4 bases between. The CDR3 is CSVDFSTDTQYF. The CDR3, as DNA: TGCAGCGTTGATTTTAGCACAGATACGCAGTATTTT.

The chain links TRBV5-1 to TRBJ2-5; D remains unclear. This CDR3 contains 14 residues. Trimming shortened V by 1 base and J by 2 bases, and 9 bases separated the two germline ends. Germline V gene sequence: CDR1 SGHRS, CDR2 YFSETQ. The CDR3 loop reads CASSLRDGQETQYF. The CDR3 DNA sequence: TGCGCCAGCAGCTTGAGGGATGGGCAAGAGACCCAGTACTTC.

The genes are TRBV6-1 and TRBJ1-6, with D unresolved. The CDR3 consists of 12 residues. CDR1 is MNHNS, CDR2 SASEGT, per germline. V was shortened by 6 bases and J by 11 bases, with 11 bases between the two germline ends. CDR3 DNA sequence: TGTGCCAGCAGGGGTTGGACGACACCCCTCCACTTT. It yields the protein CASRGWTTPLHF.

V is TRBV30 and J is TRBJ1-1; D remains ambiguous. Germline-derived CDR1 and CDR2 are GTSNPN and SVGIG (reference sequence). With 2 bases removed from V and 7 bases from J, the gap between germline ends came to 20 bases. This CDR3 region has 15 residues. CDR3 loop: CAWSPLGVRLNEAFF. DNA for the CDR3: TGTGCCTGGAGTCCCCTCGGTGTCAGACTTAATGAAGCTTTCTTT.

The chain links TRBV5-1 to TRBJ2-2; D might be TRBD2 (5 bases). Germline-derived CDR1 and CDR2 are SGHRS and YFSETQ. This CDR3 has 15 amino acids. The V end was cut by 3 bases, the J end by 2 bases, with 11 bases between. CDR3 protein: CASSSTRGNTGELFF. CDR3 sequence (DNA): TGCGCCAGCAGCTCAACACGGGGAAACACCGGGGAGCTGTTTTTT.

This clone was counted between two and nine times. V usage is TRBV13 and J usage is TRBJ2-7, with D possibly TRBD2 on 6 matching bases. CDR1 PRHDT and CDR2 FYEKMQ come from the germline V gene (reference sequence). Trimming removed 8 bases from V and 6 bases from J, with 26 bases in between. This CDR3 spans 16 amino acids. The CDR3 nucleotides are TGTGCCAGCCGGAGCTTTTCGGGGGACCCCTCCGGCGAGCAGTACTTC. Translated: CASRSFSGDPSGEQYF.

This clone was picked up a small number of times. V and J are TRBV28 and TRBJ2-7; D gene ambiguous. Per germline, CDR1 MDHEN and CDR2 SYDVKM. V lost 6 bases to trimming and J lost 4 bases, with 16 bases between them. The CDR3 consists of 14 residues. The CDR3 DNA reads TGTGCCAGCAGCAAAACAGTGGAACCTTACGAGCAGTACTTC. It encodes CASSKTVEPYEQYF.

The V gene is TRBV30, the J gene TRBJ1-2; D is undetermined. CDR3 length: 11 amino acids. V gave up 3 bases and J gave up 2 bases, with 4 bases separating them. CDR1 and CDR2 (germline): GTSNPN, SVGIG (reference sequence). CDR3 in amino acids: CAWRQNYGYTF. The DNA of the CDR3 is TGTGCCTGGAGACAGAACTATGGCTACACCTTC.

The V call is TRBV29-1, the J call TRBJ1-4, with 7 nucleotides matching TRBD1. Germline CDR1 reads SQVTM; CDR2 reads ANQGSEA. The CDR3 extends over 14 amino acids. V lost 6 bases, J lost 3 bases, and 7 bases stayed unmatched. For the CDR3, the DNA is TGCAGCGTCCGACCGGGACAGTCTAATGAAAAACTGTTTTTT. It is translated as CSVRPGQSNEKLFF.

The rearrangement joins TRBV10-2 to TRBJ1-2, with a weak D call TRBD1 (6 bases). Trimming pared 6 bases from V and 0 bases from J, leaving 11 bases between. The germline gives CDR1 WSHSY, CDR2 SAAADI. This CDR3 region has 14 residues. The CDR3 DNA is TGCGCCAGCAGGCCGACAGGCTCTAACTATGGCTACACCTTC. This gives the protein CASRPTGSNYGYTF.